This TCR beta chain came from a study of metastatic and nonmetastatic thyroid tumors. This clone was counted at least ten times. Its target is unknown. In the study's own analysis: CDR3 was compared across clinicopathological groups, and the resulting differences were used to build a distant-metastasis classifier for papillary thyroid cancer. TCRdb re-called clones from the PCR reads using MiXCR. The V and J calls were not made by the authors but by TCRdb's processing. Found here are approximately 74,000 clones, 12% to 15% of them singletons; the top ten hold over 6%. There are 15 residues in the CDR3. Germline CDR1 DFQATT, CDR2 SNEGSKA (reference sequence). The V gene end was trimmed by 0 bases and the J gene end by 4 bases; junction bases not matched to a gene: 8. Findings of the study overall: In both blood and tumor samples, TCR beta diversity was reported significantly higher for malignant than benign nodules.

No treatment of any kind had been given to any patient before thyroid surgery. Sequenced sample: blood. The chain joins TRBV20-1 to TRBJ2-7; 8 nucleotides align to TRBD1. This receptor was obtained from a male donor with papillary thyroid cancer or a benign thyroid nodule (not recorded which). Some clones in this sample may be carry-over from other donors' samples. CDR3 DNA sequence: TGCAGTGCTAGAGACGACAGGGGAAGTTGGTACGAGCAGTACTTC. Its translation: CSARDDRGSWYEQYF.